This T cell receptor beta chain comes out of a study of T cells in Graves' hyperthyroidism and ophthalmopathy. Study-level points and caveats: From stable hyperthyroidism, ophthalmopathy was separated by a 13 V-J model. The blood repertoire included most of the expanded thyroid clonotypes above 0.001.

Exclusion followed for patients with uncontrolled infection, other autoimmune disease, pregnancy or lactation. V was shortened by 2 bases and J by 2 bases, with 15 bases between the two germline ends. This CDR3 contains 16 residues. Per the germline V gene, CDR1 is KGHDR and CDR2 is SFDVKD. Amplification yielded TCR beta CDR3 regions, with RNA transcripts as the source. When the TCR CDR3 underwent first-round RT-PCR, the HTBI primer set was used. MiXCR was run by TCRdb on the multiplex PCR reads, yielding one entry per CDR3 protein. The data show about 250,000 distinct CDR3 sequences, around 25% seen once. Only a few counts were recorded for this clonotype. Antigen unknown.

Source material: blood. The V gene is TRBV24-1, the J gene TRBJ2-7, with TRBD1 as a possible D gene (5 bases). The clonotype originates from a woman aged 40 to 50 with Graves' ophthalmopathy. CDR3 sequence reads: CATSDSQVLLTYEQYF. For the CDR3, the DNA is TGTGCCACCAGTGATTCACAGGTCCTATTGACCTACGAGCAGTACTTC.